A single sample is the source of the 13 T cell receptor beta chains below, sequenced in a study of T cell repertoires in cytomegalovirus infection. No cognate antigen is known for these TCRs. TCRdb re-derived calls from the reads in MiXCR, one entry per CDR3 protein. The sample yields about a million distinct CDR3 sequences, around 29% seen once. Specimen: cultured CD8+ T cells from PBMCs, collected from culture after CMV antigen stimulation. Every receptor here comes from a human donor in good health (CMV status not recorded). Some clones in this sample may be carry-over from other donors' samples.

This clonotype has a handful of counts. The chain combines TRBV4-1 with TRBJ2-3; no clear D. The CDR3 is made up of 16 amino acids. The V end was cut by 1 base, the J end by 3 bases, with 14 bases between. CDR1 and CDR2 (germline): MGHRA, YSYEKL. CDR3 in amino acids: CASSQVGQALTDTQYF. DNA for the CDR3: TGCGCCAGCAGCCAAGTGGGCCAAGCCCTGACAGATACGCAGTATTTT.

Concerning this clonotype: A much more abundant neighbour one base away suggests this may be a read error. V is TRBV7-9 and J is TRBJ2-3, with TRBD2 matching over 9 bases. CDR3 length: 16 residues. Germline V gene lookup returns CDR1 SEHNR and CDR2 FQNEAQ (reference sequence). With 5 bases clipped from V and 4 bases from J, the junction kept 10 bases outside the gene matches. The CDR3 spells CASSQGTSLFADTQYF. The CDR3 DNA follows: TGTGCCAGCAGCCAAGGGACTAGCCTTTTCGCAGATACGCAGTATTTT.

The V gene is TRBV7-3, the J gene TRBJ1-1, with 12 bases matching TRBD1. This CDR3 has 16 amino acids. Germline CDR1 reads SGHTA; CDR2 reads FQGTGA. Germline trimming cut 4 bases from V and 4 bases from J; bases unmatched to any gene: 7. The CDR3 loop is CASSSGQGAEGTEAFF. The DNA of the CDR3 is TGTGCCAGCAGCTCGGGACAGGGGGCCGAAGGCACTGAAGCTTTCTTT. The complete variable domain, with remaining parts taken from reference TRBV7-3 and TRBJ1-1, reads GAGVSQTPSNKVTEKGKYVELRCDPISGHTALYWYRQSLGQGPEFLIYFQGTGAADDSGLPNDRFFAVRPEGSVSTLKIQRTERGDSAVYLCASSSGQGAEGTEAFFGQGTRLTVV.

There are many counts of this clonotype. The chain has TRBV19 and TRBJ1-4; no definite D call. The ends were cut back, 2 bases at V and 2 bases at J, with 12 bases in the middle. Germline values: CDR1 LNHDA, CDR2 SQIVND (reference sequence). This CDR3 is 16 amino acids long. The CDR3 region is CASSIPSLWTNEKLFF. In DNA, the CDR3 is TGTGCCAGTAGTATACCCTCACTCTGGACTAATGAAAAACTGTTTTTT.

The gene calls are TRBV6-1 and TRBJ2-2; D unclear. The CDR3 totals 15 residues. From germline, CDR1 is MNHNS and CDR2 SASEGT. Trimming removed 4 bases at V and 5 bases at J, with 14 bases between. CDR3 in DNA: TGTGCCAGCAGTGGCCTGGCGGCCTGGACCGGGGAGCTGTTTTTT. Translated: CASSGLAAWTGELFF.

The chain combines TRBV7-9 with TRBJ1-2; D possibly corresponds to TRBD1 (5 bases). CDR1 is SEHNR, CDR2 FQNEAQ, per germline (reference sequence). Trimming cost V 5 bases and J 8 bases, with 18 bases left between them. The CDR3 loop spans 14 amino acids. CDR3: CASSVGLQLGGYTF. DNA for the CDR3: TGTGCCAGCAGCGTGGGACTCCAGCTGGGGGGCTACACCTTC.

This clonotype was found a few times. The genes are TRBV12-5 and TRBJ1-2; no clear D. Per the germline V gene, CDR1 is LGHNT and CDR2 is FRNRAP. Trimming pared 0 bases from V and 5 bases from J, leaving 7 bases between. This CDR3 is 13 amino acids long. The CDR3 region is CASGLVTGYGYTF. DNA for the CDR3: TGTGCTAGTGGTTTGGTCACGGGGTATGGCTACACCTTC.

This clonotype was seen at least ten times. The V gene is TRBV7-8, the J gene TRBJ2-7, with D possibly matching TRBD1 (6 bases). The CDR3 is made up of 14 amino acids. Germline V lookup: CDR1 SGHVS, CDR2 FQNEAQ. The V end was cut by 4 bases, the J end by 3 bases, with 13 bases between. CDR3 amino acids: CASSSQGMIYEQYF. In DNA form, the CDR3 reads TGTGCCAGCAGCTCCCAGGGGATGATCTACGAGCAGTACTTC.

This clonotype was seen more than once but under ten times. V and J are TRBV24-1 and TRBJ2-2; 7 nucleotides align to TRBD1. Germline CDR1 reads KGHDR; CDR2 reads SFDVKD. The CDR3 is 17 residues long. Trimming removed 1 base from V and 0 bases from J; junction bases left unmatched: 4. The CDR3 here is CATSDFADRANTGELFF. CDR3 nucleotide sequence: TGTGCCACCAGTGATTTTGCCGACAGGGCGAACACCGGGGAGCTGTTTTTT.

This clonotype occurred a few times. This chain joins TRBV4-3 and TRBJ1-2; D is perhaps TRBD1 (5 bases). The V end lost 1 base, the J end lost 8 bases, and 17 bases lay between the germline ends. Germline CDR1 and CDR2: LGHNA and YSLEER. This CDR3 region has 15 residues. The CDR3 nucleotides are TGCGCCAGCAGCCAAGGTGACAGACTATTTGGGGGCTACACCTTC. Translation gives CASSQGDRLFGGYTF.

This sequence joins TRBV7-1 and TRBJ2-3; 9 bases are a match to TRBD1. TRBV7-1 is given ORF status, its function remaining uncertain. V trimming: 5 bases; J trimming: 2 bases; junction bases outside the gene matches: 11. This CDR3 has 17 residues. Here the CDR3 reads CASSDRTGVGDTDTQYF. As DNA, the CDR3 is TGTGCCAGCAGCGACCGGACAGGGGTGGGGGACACAGATACGCAGTATTTT.

This clonotype was recorded many times. This chain uses TRBV7-6 with TRBJ2-7; D unresolved. CDR3 size: 13 residues. Germline loops: CDR1 SGHVS, CDR2 FNYEAQ. Trimming removed 6 bases at V and 2 bases at J, with 11 bases between. CDR3 nucleotide sequence: TGTGCCAGCAGTGCCGGTGAGACCTACGAGCAGTACTTC. Its protein is CASSAGETYEQYF. Together with reference TRBV7-6 and TRBJ2-7, the CDR3 gives the full variable domain: GAGVSQSPRYKVTKRGQDVALRCDPISGHVSLYWYRQALGQGPEFLTYFNYEAQQDKSGLPNDRFSAERPEGSISTLTIQRTEQRDSAMYRCASSAGETYEQYFGPGTRLTVT.

The V and J genes are TRBV6-1 and TRBJ2-3; TRBD2 matches 7 bases. This CDR3 has 15 residues. The germline V gene encodes CDR1 MNHNS and CDR2 SASEGT. After removal of 10 bases from V and 3 bases from J, the junction contained 13 bases not matched to a gene. The CDR3 is CATLNGLVRTDTQYF. The CDR3, as DNA: TGTGCCACCCTGAACGGACTAGTTCGGACAGATACGCAGTATTTT.